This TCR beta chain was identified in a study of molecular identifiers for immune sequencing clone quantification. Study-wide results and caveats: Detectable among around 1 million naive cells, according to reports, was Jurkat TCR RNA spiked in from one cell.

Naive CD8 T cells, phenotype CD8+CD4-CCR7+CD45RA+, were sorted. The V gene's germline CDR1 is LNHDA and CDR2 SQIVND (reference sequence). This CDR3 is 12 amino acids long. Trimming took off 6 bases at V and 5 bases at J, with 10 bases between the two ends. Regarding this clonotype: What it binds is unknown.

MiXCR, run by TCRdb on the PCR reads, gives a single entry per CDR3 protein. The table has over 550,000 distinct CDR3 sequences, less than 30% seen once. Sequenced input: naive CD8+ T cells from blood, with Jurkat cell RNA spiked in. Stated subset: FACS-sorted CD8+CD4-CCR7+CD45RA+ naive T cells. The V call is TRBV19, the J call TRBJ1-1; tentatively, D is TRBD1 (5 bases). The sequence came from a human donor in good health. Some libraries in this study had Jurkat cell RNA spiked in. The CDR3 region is CASRSKGTEAFF. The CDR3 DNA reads TGTGCCAGTAGGTCCAAGGGGACTGAAGCTTTCTTT. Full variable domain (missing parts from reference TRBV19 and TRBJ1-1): DGGITQSPKYLFRKEGQNVTLSCEQNLNHDAMYWYRQDPGQGLRLIYYSQIVNDFQKGDIAEGYSVSREKKESFPLTVTSAQKNPTAFYLCASRSKGTEAFFGQGTRLTVV.